This T cell receptor (beta chain) appears in the sequencing data of a study of blood T cell repertoires in COVID-19 (dated by TCRdb to about 2020). The study in broad terms: Collaborator samples came from the United States, Italy and Spain and covered acute and convalescent phases of COVID-19. The prospective study material was composed of cDNA or gDNA derived from T cells, B-cell-depleted T cells, or PBMCs. Deeply sampled blood TCRbeta repertoires from subjects exposed to, actively infected with, or recovered from COVID-19 were included in the dataset. A freely available public database, intended as a resource for researchers studying the immune response to SARS-CoV-2, is where the repertoires were released. Samples were obtained from the ongoing ImmuneRACE study (first 160 participants) and from about 1,300 subjects provided by 6 global collaborators. Sample metadata almost always included a de-identified subject ID, COVID-19 status, age in years and sex. Where available, HLA class I and class II types were taken from metadata supplied by the sample provider and were not determined by assay-based typing. General study outcomes and caveats: How much clinical and demographic metadata was included differed by source and by participant, and the metadata was provided uncurated.

About this clone: Its binding antigen is unknown. It has no much larger one-base neighbor in the sample; base qualities were not kept.

TCRbeta CDR3 regions were amplified from genomic DNA using the immunoSEQ Assay, a bias-controlled multiplex PCR. The original methods were these. Nucleated cell counts per sample were estimated from amplification of reference gene primers within the assay. To quantify the absolute abundance of each unique TCRbeta CDR3 rearrangement, sequence reads were collapsed and filtered. For each sample, productive Simpson clonality was calculated as the square root of Simpson's diversity index over productive rearrangements. TCRdb limited this immuneACCESS table to in-frame rearrangements with V and J called. A share of clones is missing; checked studies link under half to unresolved V genes, and the rest is unexplained. V and J calls and clone size follow that table, whereas D and trimming were derived from the DNA. Across this sample there are about 200,000 clones, with 80% to 90% seen only once. The ten most abundant clones make up 3% to 3.5% of the sample.

Taken from cysteine to phenylalanine, the CDR3 has 15 residues. Solely the CDR3 DNA is kept, with 45 bases framed from the first base. Relative to germline, V is 3 bases shorter and J is 0 bases shorter, with 13 bases between their ends. As encoded in the germline V gene, CDR1 is SGDLS while CDR2 is YYNGEE. Collaborating institutions collected whole blood in K2EDTA tubes following their own protocols. For TCRbeta analysis, collaborators shipped samples in one of three forms: frozen whole blood, isolated PBMCs, or DNA extracted from either of those sample types. The sequence links TRBV9 to TRBJ2-7, with a weak D call of TRBD1 (6 bases match). The sample comprised peripheral blood. This sequence was found in a man between 60 and 75 years old with acute or convalescent COVID-19. The DNA reads TGTGCCAGCAGCGCCAACGTAGGGGGCTCCTACGAGCAGTACTTC. Its product reads: CASSANVGGSYEQYF.